The source of this T cell receptor beta chain is a study of immune evolution from preneoplasia to lung adenocarcinoma. This CDR3 spans 13 amino acids. With 3 bases removed from V and 5 bases from J, the gap between germline ends came to 7 bases. Germline V gene sequence: CDR1 LNHDA, CDR2 SQIVND (reference sequence). Generated by immunoSEQ multiplex PCR, the TCRdb table keeps only in-frame clones and is missing some. The repertoire has some 6,200 clones, 80% to 85% of them found once; the top ten carry roughly 2.5%. Patients had resection in Japan or China between 2014 and 2017. This chain joins TRBV19 and TRBJ2-2; tentative D call: TRBD2 (5 bases). The sequence came from a donor of 70 years or more with lung adenocarcinoma. Sequencing was carried out using FFPE lung adenocarcinoma in situ tissue. The CDR3 DNA sequence: TGTGCCAGTAGTATTGAGGGAACCGGGGAGCTGTTTTTT. It yields the protein CASSIEGTGELFF.